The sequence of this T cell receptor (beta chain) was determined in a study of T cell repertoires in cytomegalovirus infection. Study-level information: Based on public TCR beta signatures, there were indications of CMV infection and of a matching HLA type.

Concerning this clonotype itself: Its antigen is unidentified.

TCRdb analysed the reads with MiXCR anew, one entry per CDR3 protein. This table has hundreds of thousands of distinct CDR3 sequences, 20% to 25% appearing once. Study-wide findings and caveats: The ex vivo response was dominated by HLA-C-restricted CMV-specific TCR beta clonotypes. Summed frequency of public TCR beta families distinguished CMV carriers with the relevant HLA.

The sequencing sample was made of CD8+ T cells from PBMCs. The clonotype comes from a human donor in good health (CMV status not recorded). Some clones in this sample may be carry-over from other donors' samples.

CDR3 in DNA: TGTGCCAGCAGCTTTAGGAACGAGCAGTACTTC. It is translated as CASSFRNEQYF. The V call is TRBV7-9, the J call TRBJ2-7; no clear D. Germline assignment: CDR1 SEHNR and CDR2 FQNEAQ (reference sequence). The CDR3 is 11 residues long. Trimming pared 3 bases from V and 5 bases from J, leaving 5 bases between.